This is a list of T cell receptor beta chains from one sample in a study of CD8 T cells in ankylosing spondylitis. Each CDR3 protein gets one entry after TCRdb re-called the 5' RACE reads with MiXCR. The table records 340,000 or so distinct CDR3 sequences, about 14% of them present only once. Source material: blood, either unsorted or a sorted T cell fraction (not recorded which). Source of these receptors: a male donor with ankylosing spondylitis or in good health (not recorded which). CDR3s include the opening cysteine and the closing phenylalanine or tryptophan. Fields, in order: D gene, J gene, clone size, V gene, CDR3 DNA, CDR3 protein. The D gene is left open where the match is weak. Only part of the rows carry a size: once, few, many, or a class if the clone is expanded.

>NA|TRBJ2-7|NA|TRBV5-6
TGTGCCAGCAGCTTGGCGACCGGACGATCCACCTACGAGCAGTACTTC
CASSLATGRSTYEQYF
>TRBD1|TRBJ2-5|many|TRBV20-1
TGCAGTGCTAGCCGAGACAGGGGCCAAGAGACCCAGTACTTC
CSASRDRGQETQYF
>NA|TRBJ2-3|NA|TRBV5-1
TGCGCCAGCAGCTTGGACTGGACAGATACGCAGTATTTT
CASSLDWTDTQYF
>NA|TRBJ1-4|few|TRBV5-5
TGTGCCAGCAGCTTCGGGGCAGTTTATGAAAAACTGTTTTTT
CASSFGAVYEKLFF
>TRBD2|TRBJ2-1|NA|TRBV20-1
TGCAGTGCGGGACTAGCGGGAGTATATGAGCAGTTCTTC
CSAGLAGVYEQFF
>NA|TRBJ1-2|few|TRBV12-3/TRBV12-4
TGTGCCAGCAGGGGGCCGGGGAACTATGGCTACACCTTC
CASRGPGNYGYTF
>NA|TRBJ1-4|few|TRBV20-1
TGCAGTGCTCCCCGGGGGGCAGTCGAAAAACTGTTTTTT
CSAPRGAVEKLFF
>NA|TRBJ2-6|NA|TRBV7-9
TGTGCCAGCAGCTCGACGGACACTGGGGCCAACGTCCTGACTTTC
CASSSTDTGANVLTF
>NA|TRBJ1-1|NA|TRBV6-1
TGTGCCAGCAGTGAAAACTCGAACACTGAAGCTTTCTTT
CASSENSNTEAFF
>TRBD1|TRBJ2-7|few|TRBV5-1
TGCGCCAGCAGCTTGGGGTCAGGGGGTGTCTACGAGCAGTACTTC
CASSLGSGGVYEQYF
>TRBD1|TRBJ2-7|NA|TRBV5-1
TGCGCCAGCAGCACCGGACAGGGCGAGCAGTACTTC
CASSTGQGEQYF
>NA|TRBJ2-3|NA|TRBV4-2
TGTGCCAGCAGCCTGGACTCCTATACGCAGTATTTT
CASSLDSYTQYF
>TRBD1|TRBJ1-2|NA|TRBV5-1
TGCGCCAGCAGCTTTACCCAGGGGGACTATGGCTACACCTTC
CASSFTQGDYGYTF
>NA|TRBJ2-3|few|TRBV12-3/TRBV12-4
TGTGCCAGCAGTCCCTCCCCCAGGACGCAGTATTTT
CASSPSPRTQYF
>NA|TRBJ2-3|NA|TRBV27
TGTGCCAGCAACCTACTGGGGCAGGTCGGGGATAGCACAGATACGCAGTATTTT
CASNLLGQVGDSTDTQYF
>TRBD2|TRBJ2-1|many|TRBV5-1
TGCGCCAGCAGCTTATCCGGGACTAGGGGCAATGAGCAGTTCTTC
CASSLSGTRGNEQFF